This T cell receptor beta chain emerged from a study of beta chain features in type 1 diabetes. The CDR3 is 16 residues long. The entirety of the isolated RNA underwent reverse transcription, so expressed TCRB transcripts were sequenced. Produced via immunoSEQ multiplex PCR; TCRdb's table is partial and in-frame only. The table has roughly 330,000 clones, 9.5% to 11% seen once. The table lists this clone with a few counts. The sample consisted of naive CD4+ T cells from blood. The receptor was derived from a young woman in good health. The chain links TRBV21-1 to TRBJ1-3. TRBV21-1 is a documented pseudogene. CDR3 DNA sequence: TGTGCCAGCAGCAAAGCGCTGTTGAGCTCTGGAAACACCATATATTTT. This encodes CASSKALLSSGNTIYF.